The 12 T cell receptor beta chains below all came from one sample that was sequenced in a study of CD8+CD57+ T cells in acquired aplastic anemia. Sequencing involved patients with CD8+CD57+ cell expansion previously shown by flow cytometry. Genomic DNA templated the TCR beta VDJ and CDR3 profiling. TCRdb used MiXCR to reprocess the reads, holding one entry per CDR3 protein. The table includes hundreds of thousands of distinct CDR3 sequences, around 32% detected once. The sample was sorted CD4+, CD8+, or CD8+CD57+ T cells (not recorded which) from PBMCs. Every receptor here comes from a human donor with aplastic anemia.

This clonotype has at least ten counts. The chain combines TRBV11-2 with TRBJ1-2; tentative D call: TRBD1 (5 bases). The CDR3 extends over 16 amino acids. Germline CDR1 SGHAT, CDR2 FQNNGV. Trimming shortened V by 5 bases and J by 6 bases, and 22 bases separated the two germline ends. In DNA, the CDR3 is TGTGCCAGCAGCCTATGGACATCCGCCCAGTTAAATGGCTACACCTTC. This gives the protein CASSLWTSAQLNGYTF.

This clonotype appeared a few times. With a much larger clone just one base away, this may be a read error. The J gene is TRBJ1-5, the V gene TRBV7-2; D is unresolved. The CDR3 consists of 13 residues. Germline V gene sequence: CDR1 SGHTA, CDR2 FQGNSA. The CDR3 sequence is CASSFGGSQPQQF. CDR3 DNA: TGTGCCAGCAGCTTCGGTGGATCTCAGCCCCAGCAGTTT.

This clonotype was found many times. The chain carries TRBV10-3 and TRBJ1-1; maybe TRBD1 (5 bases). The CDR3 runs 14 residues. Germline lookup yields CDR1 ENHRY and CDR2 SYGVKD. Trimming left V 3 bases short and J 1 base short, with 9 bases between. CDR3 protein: CAISDYGQNTEAFF. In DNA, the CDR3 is TGTGCCATCAGTGACTACGGACAGAACACTGAAGCTTTCTTT.

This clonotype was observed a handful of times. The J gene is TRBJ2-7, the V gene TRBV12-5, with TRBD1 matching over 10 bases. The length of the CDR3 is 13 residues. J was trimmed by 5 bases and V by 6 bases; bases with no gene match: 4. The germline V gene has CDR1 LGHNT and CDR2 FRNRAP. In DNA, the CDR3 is TGTGCTAGTGGAATGGACAGGGGGAACGAGCAGTACTTC. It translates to CASGMDRGNEQYF.

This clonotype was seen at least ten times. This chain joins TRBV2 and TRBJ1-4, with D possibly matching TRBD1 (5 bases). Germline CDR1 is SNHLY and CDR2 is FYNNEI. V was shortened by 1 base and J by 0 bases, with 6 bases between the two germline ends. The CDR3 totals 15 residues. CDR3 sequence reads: CASSEGGPTNEKLFF. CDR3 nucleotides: TGTGCCAGCAGTGAAGGGGGCCCAACTAATGAAAAACTGTTTTTT.

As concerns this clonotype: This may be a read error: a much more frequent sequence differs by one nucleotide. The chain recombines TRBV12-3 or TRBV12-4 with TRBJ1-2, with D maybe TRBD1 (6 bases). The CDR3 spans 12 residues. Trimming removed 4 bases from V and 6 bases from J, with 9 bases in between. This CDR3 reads CASSSRGDGYTF. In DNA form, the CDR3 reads TGTGCCAGCAGTTCAAGGGGGGATGGCTACACCTTC.

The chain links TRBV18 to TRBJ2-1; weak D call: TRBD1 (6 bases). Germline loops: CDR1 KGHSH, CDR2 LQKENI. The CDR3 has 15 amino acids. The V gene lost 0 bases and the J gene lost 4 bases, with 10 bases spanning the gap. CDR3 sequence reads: CASSPPWTDYNEQFF. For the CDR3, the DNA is TGTGCCAGCTCACCACCGTGGACAGATTACAATGAGCAGTTCTTC.

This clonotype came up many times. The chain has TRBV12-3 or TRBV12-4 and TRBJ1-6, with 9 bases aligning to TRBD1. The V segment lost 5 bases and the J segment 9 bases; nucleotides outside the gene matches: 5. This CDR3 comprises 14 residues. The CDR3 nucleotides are TGTGCCAGCAGTCCGGACAGGGGAACTTCACCCCTCCACTTT. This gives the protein CASSPDRGTSPLHF.

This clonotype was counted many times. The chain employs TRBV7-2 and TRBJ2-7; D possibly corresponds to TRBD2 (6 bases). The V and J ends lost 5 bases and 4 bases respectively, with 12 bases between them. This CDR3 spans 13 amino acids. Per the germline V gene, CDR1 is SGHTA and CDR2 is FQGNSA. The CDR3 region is CASSPSGRYEQYF. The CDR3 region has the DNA TGTGCCAGCAGCCCCTCGGGGAGGTACGAGCAGTACTTC.

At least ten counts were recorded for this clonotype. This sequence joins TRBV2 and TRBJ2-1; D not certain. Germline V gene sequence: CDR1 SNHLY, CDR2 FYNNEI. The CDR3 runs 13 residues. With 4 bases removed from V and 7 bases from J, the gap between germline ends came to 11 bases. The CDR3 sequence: CASSVNEENEQFF. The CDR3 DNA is TGTGCCAGCAGTGTAAACGAGGAGAATGAGCAGTTCTTC.

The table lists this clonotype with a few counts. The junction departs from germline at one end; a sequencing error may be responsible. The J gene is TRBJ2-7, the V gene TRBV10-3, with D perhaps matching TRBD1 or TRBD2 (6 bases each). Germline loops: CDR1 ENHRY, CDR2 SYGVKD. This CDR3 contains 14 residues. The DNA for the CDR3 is TGTGCCAGCAGTGAACGGGGGCTCACCTACGAGCAGTACTTC. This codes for CASSERGLTYEQYF.

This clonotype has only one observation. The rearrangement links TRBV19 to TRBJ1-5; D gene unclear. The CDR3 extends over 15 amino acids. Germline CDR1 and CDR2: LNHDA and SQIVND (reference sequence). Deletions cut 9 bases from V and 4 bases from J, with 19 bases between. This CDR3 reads CASSPGGPKNQPQHF. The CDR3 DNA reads TGTGCCAGCTCGCCGGGTGGACCAAAAAATCAGCCCCAGCATTTT.